This TCR beta chain was observed in a study of blood T cell repertoires in COVID-19. Overall study: Acute and convalescent COVID-19 samples came from the United States, Italy and Spain.

Repertoires were generated with immunoSEQ multiplex PCR, while TCRdb's copy carries only in-frame clones and drops some. Found here are 180,000 or so clones, 65% to 85% of them singletons; the top ten hold over 6.5%. This CDR3 contains 15 residues. Germline V gives CDR1 SGHKS, CDR2 YYEKEE (reference sequence). Between the trimmed V and J ends, which lost 4 bases and 0 bases, there was a span of 13 bases. The gene calls are TRBV5-5 and TRBJ1-2, with D possibly TRBD1 on 6 matching bases. The sample was peripheral blood. The receptor was derived from a woman aged 40 to 50 with COVID-19, enrolled during active disease. This chain's CDR3 is CASSLQGGTNYGYTF. DNA of the CDR3: TGTGCCAGCAGCCTACAGGGAGGGACTAACTATGGCTACACCTTC.